A selection of T cell receptor beta chains follows, all from one sample in a study of metastatic and nonmetastatic thyroid tumors. TCRdb reprocessed the PCR reads via MiXCR. The table lists about 39,000 clones, under 20% of them singletons. The specimen sequenced was tumor tissue. The receptors derive from a female donor with papillary thyroid cancer or a benign thyroid nodule (not recorded which). Some clones in this sample may be carry-over from other donors' samples. Each CDR3 is given with its conserved first and last residue. The D gene is left open where the match is weak. Expanded clones are given a class, and other clones once, few, many or no size at all.

V	size	J	D	CDR3	DNA
TRBV3-1	many	TRBJ2-7	NA	CASSQGSGYSYEQYF	TGTGCCAGCAGCCAAGGGTCGGGGTATTCCTACGAGCAGTACTTC
TRBV7-7	NA	TRBJ2-5	TRBD2	CASSPGLAGGPSERTHYF	TGTGCTAGCAGCCCGGGACTAGCGGGTGGGCCCTCGGAGAGGACCCATTACTTC
TRBV20-1	many	TRBJ1-4	TRBD1	CSARGQGATNEKLFF	TGCAGTGCTAGGGGACAGGGTGCAACTAATGAAAAACTGTTTTTT
TRBV6-1	NA	TRBJ1-1	TRBD1	CASIPPPVTGAHFEAFF	TGTGCCAGCATCCCCCCACCCGTGACAGGGGCCCATTTTGAAGCTTTCTTT
TRBV9	many	TRBJ2-7	TRBD1	CASSFRDSSYEQYF	TGTGCCAGCAGCTTCCGGGACAGTAGCTACGAGCAGTACTTC
TRBV6-1	many	TRBJ2-5	NA	CASSASLAAGGTQYF	TGTGCCAGCAGTGCGTCGTTAGCGGCCGGGGGGACCCAGTACTTC
TRBV7-2	many	TRBJ1-3	NA	CASSLAWGTGNTIYF	TGTGCCAGCAGCTTAGCGTGGGGAACTGGAAACACCATATATTTT
TRBV27	many	TRBJ1-1	NA	CASSLRGNTEAFF	TGTGCCAGCAGTTTGAGGGGGAACACTGAAGCTTTCTTT
TRBV20-1	NA	TRBJ2-7	NA	CSARDVLGSSRLQYF	TGCAGTGCTAGAGACGTCCTGGGATCTTCCAGGTTGCAGTACTTC
TRBV6-4	many	TRBJ1-5	TRBD1	CASQQGLRHFQPQHF	TGTGCCAGCCAACAGGGGCTAAGACATTTCCAGCCCCAGCATTTT
TRBV7-9	many	TRBJ2-7	NA	CASSLPGPSYEQYF	TGTGCCAGCAGCTTACCGGGACCCTCCTACGAGCAGTACTTC
TRBV27	NA	TRBJ1-1	NA	CASINPLNTEAFF	TGTGCCAGCATTAATCCGCTGAACACTGAAGCTTTCTTT
TRBV4-1	many	TRBJ2-7	TRBD2	CASSQLAGGPYEQYF	TGCGCCAGCAGCCAACTAGCGGGAGGGCCCTACGAGCAGTACTTC
TRBV7-2	large	TRBJ2-1	NA	CASSLATGTYNEQFF	TGTGCCAGCAGCCTTGCTACGGGTACCTACAATGAGCAGTTCTTC
TRBV6-1	medium-sized	TRBJ2-1	TRBD1	CASSELITGDEQFF	TGTGCCAGCAGTGAACTCATAACAGGGGACGAGCAGTTCTTC
TRBV19	many	TRBJ2-1	NA	CASSIVGYNEQFF	TGTGCCAGTAGTATAGTGGGATACAATGAGCAGTTCTTC
TRBV5-1	many	TRBJ2-1	NA	CASSLGTYNEQFF	TGCGCCAGCAGCTTGGGGACTTACAATGAGCAGTTCTTC
TRBV6-2/TRBV6-3	many	TRBJ1-2	NA	CASSPQAAWGEGYTF	TGTGCCAGCAGCCCGCAGGCCGCTTGGGGGGAAGGCTACACCTTC
TRBV5-1	NA	TRBJ2-2	NA	CASSWGTENTGELFF	TGCGCCAGCAGCTGGGGTACAGAGAACACCGGGGAGCTGTTTTTT
TRBV6-5	NA	TRBJ1-2	TRBD1	CASSSGQGSYTF	TGTGCCAGCAGTTCCGGACAGGGGAGCTACACCTTC
TRBV2	many	TRBJ1-2	TRBD1	CASSEAGGGTGKGYTF	TGTGCCAGCAGTGAAGCAGGGGGCGGGACAGGGAAAGGCTACACCTTC
TRBV9	once	TRBJ1-2	TRBD1	CASSQGQGVNYGYTF	TGTGCCAGCAGCCAAGGACAGGGGGTGAACTATGGCTACACCTTC
TRBV29-1	many	TRBJ1-1	TRBD1	CSVVGGPTEAFF	TGCAGCGTTGTAGGGGGCCCCACTGAAGCTTTCTTT
TRBV5-1	many	TRBJ2-7	TRBD2	CASSRSGGGRYF	TGCGCCAGCAGTCGTAGCGGGGGGGGCCGGTACTTC
TRBV29-1	many	TRBJ1-1	NA	CSGGRDSNTEAFF	TGCAGCGGGGGACGTGACTCGAACACTGAAGCTTTCTTT
TRBV20-1	many	TRBJ2-3	TRBD2	CSAIAPQRLAGGPGTQYF	TGCAGTGCTATCGCCCCCCAGAGACTAGCGGGGGGGCCAGGTACGCAGTATTTT
TRBV7-2	many	TRBJ2-3	TRBD2	CASSLQAGGVTDTQYF	TGTGCCAGCAGCCTCCAAGCGGGAGGGGTCACAGATACGCAGTATTTT
TRBV5-1	many	TRBJ2-7	TRBD1	CASSAGTEYEQYF	TGCGCCAGCAGCGCCGGGACAGAGTACGAGCAGTACTTC
TRBV5-6	NA	TRBJ1-2	NA	CASNSFRVTNYGYTF	TGTGCCAGCAACTCCTTCAGGGTTACGAACTATGGCTACACCTTC
TRBV28	many	TRBJ2-7	NA	CASSLGQGYEQYF	TGTGCCAGCAGTTTAGGGCAGGGCTACGAGCAGTACTTC
TRBV6-1	many	TRBJ2-1	TRBD1	CASISRDRGIHEQFF	TGTGCCAGCATCTCCAGGGACAGGGGTATCCATGAGCAGTTCTTC
TRBV27	NA	TRBJ1-2	NA	CASSLALNYGYTF	TGTGCCAGCAGTTTAGCCTTAAACTATGGCTACACCTTC
TRBV10-2	many	TRBJ2-7	NA	CASSALASYEQYF	TGCGCCAGCAGTGCGTTAGCTTCCTACGAGCAGTACTTC
TRBV19	NA	TRBJ2-3	NA	CASSIFWASTDTQYF	TGTGCCAGTAGTATTTTTTGGGCTAGCACAGATACGCAGTATTTT
TRBV18	many	TRBJ1-4	NA	CASSHTGLNEKLFF	TGTGCCAGCTCGCACACGGGTCTTAATGAAAAACTGTTTTTT
TRBV7-6	NA	TRBJ1-5	NA	CASSPEGGASNQPQHF	TGTGCCAGCAGCCCCGAAGGGGGGGCGAGCAATCAGCCCCAGCATTTT
TRBV14	many	TRBJ2-1	NA	CASSQPSLSYNEQFF	TGTGCCAGCAGCCAACCTAGCCTATCCTACAATGAGCAGTTCTTC
TRBV9	NA	TRBJ1-2	NA	CASSKEGTVVYGYTF	TGTGCCAGCAGCAAAGAGGGAACGGTCGTTTATGGCTACACCTTC
TRBV11-1	many	TRBJ2-5	NA	CASSFRGRTETQYF	TGTGCCAGCAGCTTCAGAGGTCGGACAGAGACCCAGTACTTC
TRBV3-1	once	TRBJ2-3	TRBD1	CASRRQGTCTDTQYF	TGTGCCAGCAGGCGACAGGGAACGTGCACAGATACGCAGTATTTT
TRBV5-5	many	TRBJ1-5	NA	CASSLVGGDSNQPQHF	TGTGCCAGCAGCTTGGTTGGGGGGGATAGCAATCAGCCCCAGCATTTT
TRBV7-9	many	TRBJ2-5	TRBD1	CASSLATTGGETQYF	TGTGCCAGCAGCTTAGCTACGACAGGGGGAGAGACCCAGTACTTC